The 13 T cell receptor beta chains reported below all come from one sample, sequenced in a study of STAT5B mutations in CD4+ large granular lymphocyte leukemia. The table came from immunoSEQ multiplex PCR; TCRdb's copy has only in-frame clones and leaves some out. The sample records about 38,000 clones, around 72% being singletons. Material: CD4+ T cells from blood buffy coats. These receptors came from a human donor in good health.

This clone came up a few times. V gene TRBV7-3 combines with J gene TRBJ1-1; weak D call: TRBD1 (5 bases). The V and J ends lost 1 base and 5 bases respectively, with 8 bases between them. Germline CDR1 is SGHTA and CDR2 is FQGTGA. The CDR3 length is 13 residues. The CDR3 region is CASSLIRGTEAFF. The CDR3 DNA reads as TGTGCCAGCAGCTTAATTCGGGGGACTGAAGCTTTCTTT.

The rearrangement uses TRBV6-5 and TRBJ2-2; D remains ambiguous. V gave up 2 bases and J gave up 3 bases, with 4 bases separating them. The CDR3 is made up of 13 amino acids. The germline gives CDR1 MNHEY, CDR2 SVGAGI. The CDR3 sequence is CASSYDDTGELFF. The CDR3 DNA reads TGTGCCAGCAGTTACGATGACACCGGGGAGCTGTTTTTT.

This clone was detected a few times. The chain's CDR3 is CASNRLSNYGYTF. The CDR3, as DNA: TGTGCCAGCAACCGGCTCAGTAACTATGGCTACACCTTC. J is TRBJ1-2 and V is TRBV7-2; D gene unclear. Trimming stripped 7 bases from V and 1 base from J, with 10 bases between. CDR3 length equals 13 residues. Germline V gene sequence: CDR1 SGHTA, CDR2 FQGNSA.

This chain connects TRBV7-2 to TRBJ2-1; 12 bases match TRBD2. CDR3 length: 16 residues. Unmatched junction bases numbered 4, after V lost 5 bases and J lost 2 bases. Germline V gene data show CDR1 as SGHTA and CDR2 as FQGNSA. CDR3 nucleotide sequence: TGTGCCAGCAGCCCCCGACTAGCGGGAGCCTACAATGAGCAGTTCTTC. Amino acid sequence: CASSPRLAGAYNEQFF.

This chain uses TRBV7-2 with TRBJ2-1; D tentatively reads TRBD1 or TRBD2 (5 bases each). CDR3 length: 15 amino acids. Germline CDR1 is SGHTA and CDR2 is FQGNSA. V lost 5 bases, J lost 4 bases, and 15 bases lay in between. The CDR3 bases are TGTGCCAGCAGCGAGGACTGGGGGATGTACAATGAGCAGTTCTTC. This encodes CASSEDWGMYNEQFF.

The V call is TRBV6-1, the J call TRBJ2-4; D is possibly TRBD1 (5 bases). Germline CDR1 MNHNS, CDR2 SASEGT. The CDR3 loop spans 16 amino acids. V shed 2 bases and J shed 0 bases, with 11 bases lying between them. The CDR3 spells CASSEQGLIAKNIQYF. CDR3 in DNA: TGTGCCAGCAGTGAACAGGGTTTAATAGCCAAAAACATTCAGTACTTC.

The chain is built from TRBV5-1 and TRBJ1-3; 8 nucleotides align to TRBD1. The germline gives CDR1 SGHRS, CDR2 YFSETQ. CDR3 length: 15 residues. The J segment lost 2 bases and the V segment lost 4 bases, leaving 5 bases of the junction unmatched. The DNA of the CDR3 is TGCGCCAGCAGCAAGGACAGGGTAGCTGGAAACACCATATATTTT. Amino acids: CASSKDRVAGNTIYF.

Comments on this clone: One junction end does not reproduce the germline sequence, and a read error may be involved. CDR3 in amino acids: CASSLIREQGGHF. In nucleotides, the CDR3 is TGTGCCAGCAGCCTAATTAGAGAACAGGGTGGGCACTTC. V gene TRBV11-2 combines with J gene TRBJ2-7, with D possibly being TRBD1 (6 bases). The CDR3 sequence is 13 residues long. Looked up from germline, CDR1 is SGHAT and CDR2 is FQNNGV.

This clone was detected a few times. V usage is TRBV19 and J usage is TRBJ1-6; perhaps TRBD1 as D (6 bases). CDR3 length: 15 residues. V was pared by 5 bases and J by 7 bases, with 15 bases between. Germline lookup yields CDR1 LNHDA and CDR2 SQIVND (reference sequence). The CDR3 DNA reads as TGTGCCAGTAGTGATATACAGGGCTCGAATTCACCCCTCCACTTT. Amino acid sequence: CASSDIQGSNSPLHF.

This clone was seen more than once but under ten times. The chain is built from TRBV27 and TRBJ1-2; D call uncertain. The CDR3 is made up of 12 amino acids. Germline V gene sequence: CDR1 MNHEY, CDR2 SMNVEV (reference sequence). The V and J ends lost 10 bases and 5 bases respectively, with 14 bases between them. CDR3 amino acids: CATKKEGYGYTF. Written as DNA, the CDR3 is TGTGCCACCAAAAAAGAAGGGTATGGCTACACCTTC.

The J gene is TRBJ2-7, the V gene TRBV10-3; D unclear. This CDR3 comprises 10 residues. V was pared by 5 bases and J by 4 bases, with 3 bases between. Germline CDR1 is ENHRY and CDR2 is SYGVKD. DNA of the CDR3: TGTGCCATCAGTATGTACGAGCAGTACTTC. This gives the protein CAISMYEQYF.

V gene TRBV7-6 combines with J gene TRBJ1-1; D not certain. With 0 bases removed from V and 5 bases from J, the gap between germline ends came to 13 bases. The CDR3 runs 15 residues. Germline V lookup: CDR1 SGHVS, CDR2 FNYEAQ. This CDR3 is CASSLAREVRTEAFF. Here the CDR3 DNA reads TGTGCCAGCAGCTTAGCGCGGGAGGTTCGGACTGAAGCTTTCTTT.

The chain combines TRBV9 with TRBJ2-5; 7 nucleotides match TRBD2. CDR1 is SGDLS, CDR2 YYNGEE, per germline. V shed 0 bases and J 1 base; nucleotides not matched to a gene: 3. The CDR3 sequence is 15 residues long. This CDR3 reads CASSVGGSFQETQYF. The CDR3 region has the DNA TGTGCCAGCAGCGTAGGCGGGAGTTTCCAAGAGACCCAGTACTTC. Supplemented by reference TRBV9 and TRBJ2-5, the full variable domain reads DSGVTQTPKHLITATGQRVTLRCSPRSGDLSVYWYQQSLDQGLQFLIQYYNGEERAKGNILERFSAQQFPDLHSELNLSSLELGDSALYFCASSVGGSFQETQYFGPGTRLLVL.